This TCR beta chain was identified during a study of cytomegalovirus exposure and HLA in healthy donors. Overall study results and limits: The study recorded over 150 TCR beta chains that were cytomegalovirus-associated. The study found most TCR sequences rare, yet found some public TCRs in many donors. A few chains tied to CMV proved CMV antigen-specific in vitro.

The CDR3 spans 14 residues. V was trimmed by 3 bases and J by 2 bases, leaving 10 bases between them. Germline V gene data show CDR1 as MNHEY and CDR2 as SMNVEV (reference sequence). As to this clone: What it recognizes is unknown.

Produced via immunoSEQ multiplex PCR; TCRdb's table is partial and in-frame only. The profile shows some 170,000 clones, approximately 86% of them singletons. This clonotype was sampled from a man in his late teens or twenties in good health and CMV-seropositive. The chain has TRBV27 and TRBJ2-5; D unresolved. The sequenced sample consisted of PBMCs. CDR3 coding DNA: TGTGCCAGCAGTTTCTCTTTTATGCAAGAGACCCAGTACTTC. Its protein is CASSFSFMQETQYF.